A single sample gave rise to the 9 T cell receptor beta chains below, sequenced in a study of CD8 T cells in Susac syndrome. RNA totalling roughly 0.45 to 1 ug underwent reverse transcription with random hexamers. One entry per CDR3 protein results from TCRdb running MiXCR on the immunoSEQ multiplex PCR reads. There are some 260,000 distinct CDR3 sequences in the sample; around 93% occur only once, and roughly 0.072% lies in the top ten. The sample was CD4+ T cells from PBMCs. The receptor set was obtained from a human donor with multiple sclerosis.

This clonotype was picked up a small number of times. The chain is built from TRBV10-2 and TRBJ2-7; tentatively, D is TRBD2 (5 bases). This CDR3 has 14 amino acids. Germline CDR1 and CDR2: WSHSY and SAAADI. V gave up 6 bases and J gave up 2 bases, with 14 bases separating them. This CDR3 reads CASREHGKPYEQYF. The CDR3 coding sequence is TGCGCCAGCAGGGAGCACGGGAAACCCTACGAGCAGTACTTC.

The chain links TRBV6-1 to TRBJ2-7; 8 positions agree with TRBD2. This CDR3 is built from 13 residues. V shed 6 bases and J 2 bases; nucleotides not matched to a gene: 3. Germline-derived CDR1 and CDR2 are MNHNS and SASEGT. DNA for the CDR3: TGTGCCAGCAGCGGACTAGCTACCTACGAGCAGTACGTC. It yields the protein CASSGLATYEQYV.

V gene TRBV2 combines with J gene TRBJ1-2; D remains ambiguous. V was pared by 5 bases and J by 6 bases, with 10 bases between. Germline CDR1 is SNHLY and CDR2 is FYNNEI. The CDR3 is 12 amino acids. CDR3 DNA sequence: TGTGCCAGCAGTCAAGACCGTAATGGCTACACCTTC. Translated, it gives CASSQDRNGYTF. The full variable domain, rest sourced from reference TRBV2 and TRBJ1-2, is EPEVTQTPSHQVTQMGQEVILRCVPISNHLYFYWYRQILGQKVEFLVSFYNNEISEKSEIFDDQFSVERPDGSNFTLKIRSTKLEDSAMYFCASSQDRNGYTFGSGTRLTVV.

The rearrangement links TRBV9 to TRBJ2-7; a possible D gene is TRBD2 (5 bases). Germline V CDR1 and CDR2: SGDLS, YYNGEE. The CDR3 is 15 residues long. Between the trimmed V and J ends, which lost 0 bases and 5 bases, there was a span of 15 bases. CDR3 coding DNA: TGTGCCAGCAGCGTAGGGGGAGAAAACCTACACGAGCAGTACTTC. This gives the protein CASSVGGENLHEQYF.

The chain is built from TRBV19 and TRBJ2-7; TRBD1 or TRBD2 may be the D gene (5 bases each). V was clipped by 5 bases and J by 2 bases, with 16 bases between them. The CDR3 totals 15 residues. Germline V gives CDR1 LNHDA, CDR2 SQIVND (reference sequence). In DNA form, the CDR3 reads TGTGCCAGTAGTGGGGGATCCCGCGTCCCCTACGAGCAGTACTTC. As protein: CASSGGSRVPYEQYF.

The table lists this clonotype with a count of one. The chain is built from TRBV14 and TRBJ1-6; D is possibly TRBD1 (5 bases). The CDR3 has 15 amino acids. V was trimmed by 1 base and J by 7 bases, leaving 11 bases between them. CDR1 and CDR2 from the germline V gene are SGHDN and FVKESK. Here the CDR3 DNA reads TGTGCCAGCAGCCAAGCCCGGGGCCAAAATTCACCCCTCCACTTT. Its protein is CASSQARGQNSPLHF.

This clonotype was detected only once. J is TRBJ1-4 and V is TRBV12-3 or TRBV12-4; TRBD1 is a possible D gene (5 bases). With 0 bases removed from V and 8 bases from J, the gap between germline ends came to 13 bases. This CDR3 has 15 residues. CDR3 DNA sequence: TGTGCCAGCAGTTTAGCGCAAGGGGCGCGGGAAAAACTGTTTTTT. Translating it yields CASSLAQGAREKLFF.

This sequence joins TRBV30 and TRBJ2-1; possible D gene TRBD2, 5 bases. This CDR3 contains 15 residues. The V end was cut by 0 bases, the J end by 0 bases, with 9 bases between. Germline CDR1 reads GTSNPN; CDR2 reads SVGIG (reference sequence). CDR3 in amino acids: CAWSVHEGSYNEQFF. CDR3 coding DNA: TGTGCCTGGAGTGTACATGAGGGCTCCTACAATGAGCAGTTCTTC.

The chain is built from TRBV6-5 and TRBJ1-5; 7 bases map to TRBD1. The CDR3 is 16 residues long. V shed 2 bases, J shed 8 bases, and the junction held 12 bases outside the gene matches. The germline V gene encodes CDR1 MNHEY and CDR2 SVGAGI. CDR3 region: CASSYQPQTGKEPQHF. DNA of the CDR3: TGTGCCAGCAGTTACCAGCCGCAGACAGGGAAGGAGCCCCAGCATTTT.